Sequencing of this TCR beta chain was carried out in a study of Ad26.COV2.S vaccination and SARS-CoV-2 variants. General study points: Post-vaccination spike-specific CD8+ and CD4+ T cell responses reportedly had substantial breadth. People who got the vaccine had more spike-specific TCR breadth than people who got placebo. Comparability of non-spike TCR breadth was observed across vaccine and placebo recipients.

Indicated treatment: approximately 18 received Ad26.COV2.S at low or high dose, single or two shots; about 5 received placebo; per-sample allocation not given. The study sampled participants on day 63 after the first vaccine or placebo injection. An 18-55-year-old adult in Boston served as donor. Clones were sequenced by immunoSEQ multiplex PCR, and TCRdb holds only the in-frame ones, with some missing. Here the sample spans about 680,000 clones, roughly 90% being singletons. Comments on this clone: Its antigen remains unidentified.

The CDR3 spans 16 residues. Germline CDR1 LGHNA, CDR2 YSLEER. Trimming pared 1 base from V and 2 bases from J, leaving 13 bases between. This chain joins TRBV4-3 and TRBJ2-3; D might be TRBD2 (6 bases). The sequence came from a person aged 18 to 65 who received the Ad26.COV2.S COVID-19 vaccine or a placebo. The material sequenced was peripheral blood, taken in a trial of Ad26.COV2.S vaccine versus placebo. CDR3 coding DNA: TGCGCCAGCAGCCAAGGTGCGGGGCAGTTCACAGATACGCAGTATTTT. Translating gives CASSQGAGQFTDTQYF.